This TCR beta chain was observed in a study of shared clonotypes between healthy human individuals. Produced via immunoSEQ multiplex PCR; TCRdb's table is partial and in-frame only. Among fewer than 650,000 clones, roughly 79% were seen once, and the ten largest hold around 12%. In germline, CDR1 is SQVTM, CDR2 ANQGSEA. The CDR3 runs 14 residues. V was clipped by 7 bases and J by 2 bases; unmatched bases: 7. The TCR sequence derives from a woman aged 40 to 55 in good health. Some clones in this sample may be carry-over from other donors' samples. The rearrangement uses TRBV29-1 and TRBJ2-1; 8 bases match TRBD2. Sequenced material: PBMCs. As DNA, the CDR3 is TGCAGCGCCCGATTTAGCGGGGCCTACAATGAGCAGTTCTTC. Translation: CSARFSGAYNEQFF.